These T cell receptor beta chains were read from a single sample in a study of spatial heterogeneity in lung cancer. TCRdb fed the 5' RACE reads into MiXCR, producing one record per CDR3 protein. Found here are around 100,000 distinct CDR3 sequences, approximately 10% of them singletons; the top ten hold 24%. Sequencing was performed on PBMCs, taken at follow-up. Receptors originate from a female donor with early-stage non-small cell lung cancer. Both conserved end residues are part of each CDR3. A D gene is named only where the DNA matches it firmly. The size entry is marked missing in some rows and otherwise reads once, few, many or a size class.

j_call cdr3_length clone_size d_call v_call cdr3_aa cdr3_nt
TRBJ2-7 13 few . TRBV5-5 CASSLAVSYEQYF TGTGCCAGCAGCTTGGCCGTTTCCTACGAGCAGTACTTC
TRBJ1-4 15 . . TRBV5-1 CASSSTGASYSKLFF TGCGCCAGCAGCTCCACCGGGGCAAGCTATTCAAAACTGTTTTTT
TRBJ2-2 14 . . TRBV27 CATSFISFPGELFF TGTGCCACCAGTTTTATTTCTTTTCCCGGGGAGCTGTTTTTT
TRBJ2-1 16 many TRBD2 TRBV7-9 CASSLQAGGPYNEQFF TGTGCCAGCAGCTTACAAGCGGGAGGGCCGTACAATGAGCAGTTCTTC
TRBJ2-3 13 . TRBD1 TRBV12-3/TRBV12-4 CASSQDRARRQYF TGTGCCAGCAGCCAAGACAGGGCAAGGAGGCAGTATTTT
TRBJ2-3 13 few . TRBV30 CAWGLKGADTQYF TGTGCCTGGGGTCTCAAAGGGGCAGATACGCAGTATTTT
TRBJ2-1 15 many . TRBV9 CASSVGSGRRSEQFF TGTGCCAGCAGCGTAGGGTCAGGGAGGAGGAGTGAGCAGTTCTTC
TRBJ2-5 14 many TRBD2 TRBV10-3 CAIKEREKQETQYF TGTGCCATCAAGGAGCGGGAGAAGCAGGAGACCCAGTACTTC
TRBJ2-1 15 many TRBD2 TRBV27 CASSPRLAGSNEQFF TGTGCCAGCAGCCCAAGACTAGCGGGAAGCAATGAGCAGTTCTTC
TRBJ2-1 17 few TRBD2 TRBV4-1 CASSQGLAGVVVNEQFF TGCGCCAGCAGCCAGGGACTAGCGGGAGTAGTAGTGAATGAGCAGTTCTTC
TRBJ2-1 12 . . TRBV7-2 CASSSQYNEQFF TGTGCCAGCAGCTCCCAATACAATGAGCAGTTCTTC
TRBJ2-2 16 . TRBD2 TRBV3-1 CASRPRLALNTGELFF TGTGCCAGCAGACCTAGACTAGCGTTGAACACCGGGGAGCTGTTTTTT
TRBJ1-2 14 . . TRBV24-1 CATSDLQASHGYTF TGTGCCACCAGTGATTTGCAGGCCTCCCATGGCTACACCTTC
TRBJ2-3 14 . . TRBV4-2 CASRPRTSTDTQYF TGTGCCAGCAGACCCAGGACAAGCACAGATACGCAGTATTTT
TRBJ2-5 16 few . TRBV18 CASSPPGPLRQETQYF TGTGCCAGCTCACCACCAGGACCTTTACGACAAGAGACCCAGTACTTC
TRBJ2-2 18 . TRBD2 TRBV10-3 CAISESWLAGANAGELFF TGTGCCATCAGTGAGTCCTGGCTAGCGGGAGCCAACGCCGGGGAGCTGTTTTTT
TRBJ1-1 16 few . TRBV11-2 CASRTLRGRLFVEAFF TGTGCCAGCAGGACCCTAAGGGGACGTTTATTTGTTGAAGCTTTCTTT
TRBJ2-7 16 . TRBD1 TRBV20-1 CSARIVPGQGPYEQYF TGCAGTGCTAGAATAGTACCGGGACAGGGTCCCTACGAGCAGTACTTC
TRBJ1-2 14 many . TRBV5-8 CASTIPVGLYGYTF TGTGCCAGCACCATCCCCGTAGGACTCTATGGCTACACCTTC
TRBJ2-1 14 few . TRBV24-1 CATSDPTLVHEQFF TGTGCCACCAGTGACCCAACCCTAGTGCATGAGCAGTTCTTC
TRBJ1-6 13 many . TRBV28 CASKQGYNSPLHF TGTGCCAGCAAACAGGGTTATAATTCACCCCTCCACTTT
TRBJ2-5 12 . . TRBV6-1 CASSRIEETQYF TGTGCCAGCAGTAGAATTGAAGAGACCCAGTACTTC
TRBJ1-1 15 . . TRBV6-5 CASSGLGGSSTEAFF TGTGCCAGCAGCGGGCTCGGGGGATCCAGCACTGAAGCTTTCTTT
TRBJ1-2 17 many TRBD1 TRBV19 CASSISGAGGFYYGYTF TGTGCCAGTAGTATATCTGGGGCAGGGGGCTTCTACTATGGCTACACCTTC
TRBJ2-1 14 few . TRBV6-1 CASSERRAFGEQFF TGTGCCAGCAGTGAAAGAAGAGCGTTTGGTGAGCAGTTCTTC
TRBJ2-7 13 . TRBD1 TRBV5-1 CASSSDRGLEQYF TGCGCCAGCAGCTCGGACAGGGGACTTGAGCAGTACTTC
TRBJ2-1 18 few . TRBV11-2 CASSTRTGLKSGYNEQFF TGTGCCAGCAGCACCCGAACTGGACTGAAGTCTGGCTACAATGAGCAGTTCTTC
TRBJ1-5 15 few . TRBV6-2/TRBV6-3 CASSYFRAGNQPQHF TGTGCCAGCAGTTATTTTAGGGCTGGCAATCAGCCCCAGCATTTT
TRBJ2-7 12 many TRBD2 TRBV29-1 CSVRTSRREQYF TGCAGCGTGAGGACTAGCCGGCGCGAGCAGTACTTC
TRBJ2-2 16 many TRBD2 TRBV6-5 CASSYASGSFTGELFF TGTGCCAGCAGTTATGCCAGCGGGAGTTTTACCGGGGAGCTGTTTTTT
TRBJ1-2 15 . . TRBV2 CASRARSFSNYGYTF TGTGCCAGCAGGGCCCGCAGTTTTTCTAACTATGGCTACACCTTC
TRBJ2-3 16 few TRBD1 TRBV27 CASSAGTGNITDTQYF TGTGCCAGCAGTGCCGGGACAGGGAATATCACAGATACGCAGTATTTT
TRBJ2-5 14 many . TRBV7-2 CASSPRRDVETQYF TGTGCCAGCAGCCCACGCCGCGACGTGGAGACCCAGTACTTC
TRBJ1-4 15 . . TRBV20-1 CSAPKAGLVNEKLFF TGCAGTGCTCCGAAGGCGGGACTGGTTAATGAAAAACTGTTTTTT
TRBJ2-5 16 . . TRBV29-1 CSVEGLRGAGQETQYF TGCAGCGTTGAAGGGTTGAGGGGCGCAGGGCAAGAGACCCAGTACTTC
TRBJ2-2 15 many . TRBV6-2/TRBV6-3 CASSYVFTNTGELFF TGTGCCAGCAGTTACGTTTTCACCAACACCGGGGAGCTGTTTTTT
TRBJ2-7 16 few TRBD2 TRBV30 CAWSAAAGGPVYEQYF TGTGCCTGGAGCGCCGCAGCGGGAGGCCCTGTCTACGAGCAGTACTTC
TRBJ2-1 12 few . TRBV19 CASSTGHGIPQF TGTGCCAGTAGTACGGGGCACGGAATCCCCCAATTC
TRBJ2-4 14 many . TRBV29-1 CSVTGVGAKNIQYF TGCAGCGTTACGGGAGTAGGAGCCAAAAACATTCAGTACTTC
TRBJ2-1 16 . . TRBV11-2 CASSLVAVSSYNEQFF TGTGCCAGCAGCTTAGTGGCGGTTAGCTCCTACAATGAGCAGTTCTTC
TRBJ1-3 15 . . TRBV9 CASSHKNGGGNTIYF TGTGCCAGCAGTCATAAGAATGGGGGCGGAAACACCATATATTTT
TRBJ1-1 13 . . TRBV27 CASSFNPSIEAFF TGTGCCAGCAGTTTTAACCCCAGTATTGAAGCTTTCTTT
TRBJ2-1 13 . TRBD1 TRBV7-9 CASSLGTGDEQFF TGTGCCAGCAGCTTAGGGACAGGCGATGAGCAGTTCTTC
TRBJ1-1 15 many TRBD1 TRBV25-1 CASSGQGTVNTEAFF TGTGCCAGCAGTGGACAGGGTACAGTGAACACTGAAGCTTTCTTT
TRBJ2-5 15 few TRBD1 TRBV24-1 CATSGTGTLQETQYF TGTGCCACCAGTGGGACAGGCACCCTCCAAGAGACCCAGTACTTC
TRBJ2-7 14 . . TRBV19 CASSIFQLSDEQYF TGTGCCAGTAGTATCTTTCAGCTTTCCGACGAGCAGTACTTC
TRBJ2-7 14 . . TRBV6-5 CASSYLEGTYEQYF TGTGCCAGCAGTTATTTGGAGGGGACGTACGAGCAGTACTTC
TRBJ2-2 18 many TRBD2 TRBV30 CAWRPRTSGRAYTGELFF TGTGCCTGGCGGCCCCGGACTAGCGGGAGGGCCTACACCGGGGAGCTGTTTTTT
TRBJ1-3 15 few . TRBV9 CASSATGNSGNTIYF TGTGCCAGCAGCGCGACAGGCAACTCTGGAAACACCATATATTTT
TRBJ2-7 14 . . TRBV5-5 CASSFTGTTYEQYF TGTGCCAGCAGCTTTACAGGGACTACCTACGAGCAGTACTTC
TRBJ1-5 14 few . TRBV28 CASSSVQGSQPQHF TGTGCCAGCAGTTCGGTACAGGGTTCTCAGCCCCAGCATTTT
TRBJ2-7 15 . . TRBV7-8 CASSLALSRKTEQYF TGTGCCAGCAGCTTAGCGCTCTCGCGGAAGACAGAGCAGTACTTC
TRBJ1-1 14 . . TRBV5-1 CASSFSTTNTEAFF TGCGCCAGCAGCTTTTCGACGACGAACACTGAAGCTTTCTTT
TRBJ2-5 18 many TRBD2 TRBV4-3 CASSQEWETSGREETQYF TGCGCCAGCAGCCAAGAGTGGGAGACTAGCGGGAGAGAGGAGACCCAGTACTTC
TRBJ2-7 16 . TRBD1 TRBV7-8 CASSLTTGVWLYEQYF TGTGCCAGCAGCTTAACAACAGGGGTCTGGCTGTACGAGCAGTACTTC